This is a list of T cell receptor beta chains from one sample in a study of OX40 agonist ivuxolimab in advanced cancers. Some clones are missing from TCRdb's copy, which holds only in-frame ones; the method was immunoSEQ multiplex PCR. Found here are fewer than 85,000 clones, around nine tenths of them singletons; the top ten hold 0.4% to 0.55%. The sample in question was CD4+ or CD8+ T cells sorted from blood, obtained in a trial of the OX40 agonist ivuxolimab. All receptors derive from an adult with an advanced solid tumor such as melanoma, head and neck, liver or kidney cancer. Each CDR3 is given without its conserved first and last residue.

j_call,v_call,cdr3_aa
TRBJ2-1,TRBV9,ASSIGTGGEQF
TRBJ1-2,TRBV28,ALRGNYGYT
TRBJ2-3,TRBV18,ASSPGTASTDTQY
TRBJ1-3,TRBV6-6,ASSPGQGTQGNTIY
TRBJ1-1,TRBV5-1,ASSRNQGYTEAF
TRBJ1-2,TRBV7-8,ASSPGDRVGGYT
TRBJ1-3,TRBV28,AMNFRGPNRDTIY
TRBJ1-1,TRBV28,ASSPRGTGGTEAF
TRBJ2-7,TRBV28,ASSFKGGEY
TRBJ1-4,TRBV5-1,ASQTGGQINEKLF
TRBJ2-7,TRBV21-1,ASSNLQGSGDCSSYEQY
TRBJ2-7,TRBV6-5,ASSDDRYEQY
TRBJ2-3,TRBV5-1,ASSLAGGFTDTQY
TRBJ2-5,TRBV10-1,ASSDFSGRETQY
TRBJ2-1,TRBV11-1,ASSFGPPTSGYNEQF
TRBJ1-5,TRBV2,ASSGQGDLNQPQH
TRBJ1-1,TRBV7-8,ASSLANPGRSTEAF
TRBJ2-1,TRBV11-3,ASSLGEWSDEQF
TRBJ2-1,TRBV27,ASSSSYANYNEQF
TRBJ2-1,TRBV7-3,ASGFGQGQGDEQF
TRBJ1-3,TRBV11-3,ASSLARTLSGNTIY
TRBJ2-5,TRBV7-2,ASSQLGETQY
TRBJ1-6,TRBV28,ASSPADRVSPLH
TRBJ1-2,TRBV6-1,ASLIGDRSYGYT
TRBJ1-2,TRBV2,ASSGEQLNGYT
TRBJ2-5,TRBV6-5,ASSYSLAGGRETQY
TRBJ2-5,TRBV5-1,ASKGQETQY
TRBJ1-1,TRBV5-1,ASSFTRDTEAF
TRBJ2-7,TRBV4-1,ASSREWTGASYEQY
TRBJ1-2,TRBV2,ASSERSRGQGVTSGYT
TRBJ2-7,TRBV2,ASSGQESYEQY
TRBJ1-2,TRBV13,ASSLRQGRLYGYT
TRBJ2-2,TRBV7-9,ASSLSGANTGELF
TRBJ2-5,TRBV6-1,ASSVLAGARGETQY
TRBJ2-7,TRBV14,ASSLGIGSYEQY